This TCR beta chain was sequenced for a study of regulatory T cells in long-lasting Graves disease. This clonotype was detected many times. Arm-PCR of CDR3 regions and iRepertoire HTBI primers were used to build TCR beta libraries. A single record per CDR3 protein comes from TCRdb applying MiXCR to the multiplex PCR reads. Among 530,000 or so distinct CDR3 sequences listed, 13% were seen once. Time point reported: newly diagnosed GD, antithyroid drugs for less than 3 months. The TCR library used RNA extracted from PBMCs. The CDR3 has 16 residues. Germline V gene lookup returns CDR1 SEHNR and CDR2 FQNEAQ (reference sequence). Between the trimmed V and J ends, which lost 0 bases and 0 bases, there was a span of 6 bases. These data also featured in a second study, about T cells in Graves' hyperthyroidism and ophthalmopathy. From that second work: TCR CDR3 regions were first amplified by RT-PCR with HTBI primers. Most expanded thyroid clonotypes above 0.001 recurred in blood.

The chain carries TRBV7-9 and TRBJ2-6; D call uncertain. The source material was peripheral blood mononuclear cells (PBMCs), sampled at new diagnosis, from a patient treated with antithyroid drugs. This receptor was obtained from a man aged 25-45 years with Graves disease. CDR3 in DNA: TGTGCCAGCAGCTTAGCGGCAACCTCTGGGGCCAACGTCCTGACTTTC. Protein product: CASSLAATSGANVLTF.